What follows describes a single TCR beta chain. Germline CDR1 is MNHNY and CDR2 is SVGAGI (reference sequence). The CDR3 totals 12 residues. This record comes from a study of monozygotic twins with inflammatory bowel disease. One entry per CDR3 protein, without DNA, is what TCRdb gives after re-calling the 5' RACE reads. Its clone listing holds approximately 330,000 distinct CDR3 sequences. The chain recombines TRBV6-6 with TRBJ1-2. Sequencing was carried out using blood. This receptor was taken from a human donor with ulcerative colitis or Crohn's disease, or a healthy co-twin of an affected twin (not recorded which). The CDR3 here is CASSQDLDGYTF.